Presented here are 18 T cell receptor beta chains from one specimen sequenced in a study of lymphopenia after photon versus proton radiotherapy. Produced via immunoSEQ multiplex PCR; TCRdb's table is partial and in-frame only. Among 20,000 to 30,000 clones listed, approximately 85% were seen once. The specimen was peripheral blood, collected from a patient treated with photon-based radiotherapy. All receptors come from a man aged 25-45 years with gastric cancer.

CDR3 bases: TGTGCCAGCAGTTACCGGCGGCAGAACACTGAAGCTTTCTTT. Encoded protein: CASSYRRQNTEAFF. V and J are TRBV6-6 and TRBJ1-1; no clear D. Germline loops: CDR1 MNHNY, CDR2 SVGAGI (reference sequence). The CDR3 covers 14 residues. The germline V and J ends were trimmed by 2 bases and 1 base, with 8 bases remaining between them.

The CDR3 DNA reads as TGTGCCAGCAGGGAGGGACACTCGAACACCGGGGAGCTGTTTTTT. It translates to CASREGHSNTGELFF. V gene TRBV11-2 combines with J gene TRBJ2-2, with D perhaps TRBD1 or TRBD2 (6 bases each). The CDR3 is 15 residues long. V lost 6 bases to trimming and J lost 0 bases, with 11 bases between them. Germline CDR1 and CDR2: SGHAT and FQNNGV.

The chain recombines TRBV5-1 with TRBJ2-6; 9 positions agree with TRBD2. The V gene end was trimmed by 4 bases and the J gene end by 0 bases; junction bases not matched to a gene: 8. The CDR3 has 18 amino acids. Per germline, CDR1 SGHRS and CDR2 YFSETQ. This CDR3 reads CASSPGGGAGSGANVLTF. CDR3 in DNA: TGCGCCAGCAGCCCCGGCGGGGGGGCTGGCTCTGGGGCCAACGTCCTGACTTTC.

This clone turned up a few times. This chain joins TRBV6-1 and TRBJ2-3; TRBD2 agrees at 10 bases. CDR3 length: 17 amino acids. V dropped 2 bases and J dropped 6; count of bases not matched to a gene: 11. The germline CDR1 and CDR2 sequences are MNHNS and SASEGT. The CDR3 loop is CASSENEGSGGSDTQYF. The CDR3 DNA reads as TGTGCCAGCAGTGAAAATGAGGGTAGCGGGGGGTCCGATACGCAGTATTTT.

This rearrangement joins TRBV7-9 to TRBJ2-1; 10 bases are shared with TRBD2. The CDR3 loop spans 15 amino acids. V dropped 1 base and J dropped 6; count of bases not matched to a gene: 3. Germline CDR1 is SEHNR and CDR2 is FQNEAQ (reference sequence). CDR3: CASSLDSGGFNEQFF. The CDR3 bases are TGTGCCAGCAGCTTAGATAGCGGGGGGTTCAATGAGCAGTTCTTC. Full variable domain (remainder filled in from reference TRBV7-9 and TRBJ2-1): DTGVSQNPRHKITKRGQNVTFRCDPISEHNRLYWYRQTLGQGPEFLTYFQNEAQLEKSRLLSDRFSAERPKGSFSTLEIQRTEQGDSAMYLCASSLDSGGFNEQFFGPGTRLTVL.

The V gene is TRBV7-2, the J gene TRBJ2-7, with TRBD2 matching over 14 bases. CDR3 length: 15 amino acids. Trimming removed 5 bases from V and 6 bases from J; junction bases left unmatched: 6. Per germline, CDR1 SGHTA and CDR2 FQGNSA. As DNA, the CDR3 is TGTGCCAGCAGCCTTTCGGGACTAGCGGGAGTCGAGCAGTACTTC. It translates to CASSLSGLAGVEQYF.

The chain carries TRBV10-2 and TRBJ2-1, with TRBD1 matching 8 bases. The length of the CDR3 is 16 residues. V lost 6 bases to trimming and J lost 7 bases; unmatched junction nucleotides: 14. In germline, CDR1 is WSHSY, CDR2 SAAADI. The CDR3 nucleotides read TGCGCCAGCAGCGAAGCGGGCAGGGGGCTTTTGAATGAGCAGTTCTTC. Residues: CASSEAGRGLLNEQFF.

The DNA for the CDR3 is TGCGCCAGCAGCCAAGATACCAGGGGCGAAGTCAGAAATTCACCCCTCCACTTT. Translated: CASSQDTRGEVRNSPLHF. The chain has TRBV4-1 and TRBJ1-6; possibly TRBD1 for D (6 bases). The CDR3 is 18 residues long. Germline lookup yields CDR1 MGHRA and CDR2 YSYEKL. The germline V and J ends were trimmed by 0 bases and 7 bases, with 19 bases remaining between them.

In this sample, this clone turned up once. This chain joins TRBV10-3 and TRBJ2-5; 8 bases fit TRBD1. The CDR3 is 16 amino acids. CDR1 is ENHRY and CDR2 is SYGVKD in the germline V gene. V trimming: 0 bases; J trimming: 3 bases; junction bases outside the gene matches: 6. CDR3 bases: TGTGCCATCAGTGAGTCCGTTGGGACAGGTGAAGAGACCCAGTACTTC. Translating it yields CAISESVGTGEETQYF.

V and J are TRBV11-3 and TRBJ2-3; tentatively, D is TRBD1 (5 bases). This CDR3 region has 15 residues. Germline CDR1 and CDR2: SGHNT and YENEEA. With 0 bases removed from V and 3 bases from J, the gap between germline ends came to 10 bases. Here the CDR3 DNA reads TGTGCCAGCAGCTTAGAGGGGCGGAATACAGATACGCAGTATTTT. The encoded protein is CASSLEGRNTDTQYF.

The chain has TRBV29-1 and TRBJ2-7; 12 nucleotides line up with TRBD2. Per the germline V gene, CDR1 is SQVTM and CDR2 is ANQGSEA. The CDR3 has 16 residues. V lost 4 bases and J lost 1; bases outside the gene matches: 8. CDR3 amino acids: CSVVSSGRAISYEQYF. The CDR3, as DNA: TGCAGCGTTGTTTCTAGCGGGAGGGCCATTTCCTACGAGCAGTACTTC.

The chain joins TRBV18 to TRBJ2-3, with 7 bases that match TRBD2. The CDR3 is made up of 14 amino acids. The V gene end was trimmed by 5 bases and the J gene end by 2 bases; junction bases not matched to a gene: 4. Germline V gene sequence: CDR1 KGHSH, CDR2 LQKENI. CDR3 sequence reads: CASSERETTDTQYF. CDR3 in DNA: TGTGCCAGCTCAGAGCGGGAAACCACAGATACGCAGTATTTT.

The chain employs TRBV4-3 and TRBJ2-7; 13 bases agree with TRBD2. V shed 0 bases and J 3 bases; nucleotides not matched to a gene: 8. The V gene's germline CDR1 is LGHNA and CDR2 YSLEER. The CDR3 loop spans 18 amino acids. The CDR3 DNA follows: TGCGCCAGCAGCCAAGATAGATGGACTAGCGGGAGTCTCTACGAGCAGTACTTC. It encodes CASSQDRWTSGSLYEQYF.

V is TRBV11-2 and J is TRBJ1-2; D is uncertain. This CDR3 is 13 amino acids long. Trimming took off 1 base at V and 7 bases at J, with 10 bases between the two ends. Germline loops: CDR1 SGHAT, CDR2 FQNNGV. CDR3 nucleotide sequence: TGTGCCAGCAGCTTAGGCTACCGGACTGGCTACACCTTC. It codes for CASSLGYRTGYTF.

The chain uses TRBV28 and TRBJ2-1; D may be TRBD1 or TRBD2 (5 bases each). The length of the CDR3 is 14 residues. The V gene's germline CDR1 is MDHEN and CDR2 SYDVKM. The V and J ends lost 6 bases and 4 bases respectively, with 13 bases between them. The CDR3 bases are TGTGCCAGCAGGTCGGGACCAACATACAATGAGCAGTTCTTC. Encoded protein: CASRSGPTYNEQFF.

The chain has TRBV15 and TRBJ1-1, with D possibly TRBD1 on 5 matching bases. There are 14 residues in the CDR3. Trimming pared 1 base from V and 3 bases from J, leaving 9 bases between. From germline, CDR1 is LNHNV and CDR2 YYDKDF (reference sequence). CDR3 protein: CATSRGGGYTEAFF. The CDR3, as DNA: TGTGCCACCAGCAGAGGGGGGGGATACACTGAAGCTTTCTTT.

CDR3 coding DNA: TGTGCCAGCAGTTCGCCGGGACAGGGAAACACCATATATTTT. It yields the protein CASSSPGQGNTIYF. The chain uses TRBV6-5 and TRBJ1-3, with TRBD1 identical over 7 bases. The trim removed 4 bases at V and 4 bases at J, leaving 4 bases unmatched. The germline V gene has CDR1 MNHEY and CDR2 SVGAGI. This CDR3 has 14 amino acids.

The chain recombines TRBV5-1 with TRBJ2-6, with TRBD2 matching over 14 bases. The germline gives CDR1 SGHRS, CDR2 YFSETQ. Losses at the gene ends were 4 bases for V and 0 bases for J; bases not matched to a gene: 9. The CDR3 is 20 residues long. The chain's CDR3 is CASSKRTSGGLSSGANVLTF. The CDR3 DNA sequence: TGCGCCAGCAGCAAGAGGACTAGCGGGGGGTTAAGCTCTGGGGCCAACGTCCTGACTTTC.